These T cell receptor beta chains were read from a single sample in a study of blood T cell repertoires in COVID-19. The protocol was immunoSEQ multiplex PCR, while the TCRdb copy is restricted to in-frame clones and leaves out a portion. The repertoire includes about 61,000 clones, approximately 80% of them detected once, and 4.5% to 7% sits in the top ten. Source material: peripheral blood. These TCRs come from an older woman with acute or convalescent COVID-19. Both conserved end residues are part of each CDR3. Each record gives: V gene, D gene, CDR3 length, clone size, J gene, CDR3 DNA, CDR3 protein. D genes are given only for firm matches. Where a row states a size, it is once, few, many or the class of an expanded clone; other rows omit it.

TRBV12-3/TRBV12-4,TRBD1,13,once,TRBJ1-4,TGTGCCAGGCGGGACAGGGGGCACGAAAAACTGTTTTTT,CARRDRGHEKLFF
TRBV12-3/TRBV12-4,TRBD1,13,once,TRBJ1-5,TGTGCCAGCAGCCGGGACAGCGCAAGGCCCCAGCATTTT,CASSRDSARPQHF
TRBV19,TRBD1,14,few,TRBJ1-5,TGTGCCAGTAGCCCGACAGGGGATGATCAGCCCCAGCATTTT,CASSPTGDDQPQHF
TRBV6-6,NA,15,NA,TRBJ1-1,TGTGCCAGCAGTTACCTGGTAGACAGCTACACTGAAGCTTTCTTT,CASSYLVDSYTEAFF
TRBV19,NA,13,NA,TRBJ1-1,TGTGCCAGCCAAACACACATGAACACTGAAGCTTTCTTT,CASQTHMNTEAFF
TRBV11-1,NA,16,NA,TRBJ2-5,TGTGCCAGCAGCGACAGCGTAGGGGCATCCCAAGAGACCCAGTACTTC,CASSDSVGASQETQYF
TRBV9,NA,15,NA,TRBJ1-4,TGTGCCAGCAGCGCAACAGGGATAGGGGGTGAAAAACTGTTTTTT,CASSATGIGGEKLFF
TRBV28,NA,14,NA,TRBJ1-2,TGTGCCAGCAGTTTGGGGGCCGCTAGATATGGCTACACCTTC,CASSLGAARYGYTF
TRBV3-1/TRBV3-2,TRBD1,15,NA,TRBJ1-2,TGTGCCAGCAGCCAAGTTCTTACAGGGGGCTATGGCTACACCTTC,CASSQVLTGGYGYTF
TRBV29-1,TRBD2,13,NA,TRBJ2-7,TGCAGCGTTTTCGGGGGGGGAGACTACGAGCAGTACTTC,CSVFGGGDYEQYF
TRBV28,NA,14,NA,TRBJ2-7,TGTGCCAGCCGACTAAGCGGCGGGCGGCACGAGCAGTACTTC,CASRLSGGRHEQYF
TRBV5-5,NA,14,NA,TRBJ1-2,TGTGCCAGCAGCTTGTCAACAGGGTCGGAGGGCTACACCTTC,CASSLSTGSEGYTF
TRBV3-1/TRBV3-2,NA,12,NA,TRBJ2-5,TGTGCCAGCAGCCCCCATAGCGGGACCCAGTACTTC,CASSPHSGTQYF
TRBV7-2,TRBD2,16,NA,TRBJ2-5,TGTGCCAGCAGCCCCGGGACTAGCGGGGCCGGTGAGACCCAGTACTTC,CASSPGTSGAGETQYF
TRBV12-5,NA,13,NA,TRBJ1-1,TGTGCTAGTGGTTTGGGCTCGGGGGTTGAAGCTTTCTTT,CASGLGSGVEAFF
TRBV7-3,NA,13,NA,TRBJ2-2,TGTGCCAGCAGCTTCTACTCCACCGGGGAGCTGTTTTTT,CASSFYSTGELFF
TRBV6-5,NA,13,NA,TRBJ2-7,TGTGCCAGCAATTCCCCAAGGGGTGACGAGCAGTACTTC,CASNSPRGDEQYF
TRBV6-5,NA,15,NA,TRBJ1-2,TGTGCCAGCCTTAGAACAGGGTCGAAGGACTATGGCTACACCTTC,CASLRTGSKDYGYTF
TRBV5-4,NA,16,NA,TRBJ2-1,TGTGCCAGCAGCTTGGATCGGGACACTTCCTACAATGAGCAGTTCTTC,CASSLDRDTSYNEQFF
TRBV19,NA,15,NA,TRBJ2-3,TGTGCCAGTAGTTCTCGACGGGGGGCCCCAGATACGCAGTATTTT,CASSSRRGAPDTQYF
TRBV19,TRBD1,15,NA,TRBJ2-7,TGTGCCAGTAGTATCGGGTGGACAGGGGAATACGAGCAGTACTTC,CASSIGWTGEYEQYF
TRBV7-9,NA,14,NA,TRBJ2-1,TGTGCCAGCAGCCGAGCGCGCGAGGGAAATGAGCAGTTCTTC,CASSRAREGNEQFF
TRBV2,TRBD1,15,few,TRBJ1-4,TGTGCCAGCACTAGACAGGGCTCAACTAATGAAAAACTGTTTTTT,CASTRQGSTNEKLFF
TRBV7-3,NA,13,NA,TRBJ2-3,TGTGCCAGCAGCTTAACCCACGGTGATACGCAGTATTTT,CASSLTHGDTQYF
TRBV7-6,NA,15,NA,TRBJ2-3,TGTGCCAGCAGCTTAATTGCGGGGGCCACAGATACGCAGTATTTT,CASSLIAGATDTQYF
TRBV5-5,TRBD2,19,few,TRBJ2-3,TGTGCCAGCAGCCTCACCGGACTAGCGGGGGATCTATCCACAGATACGCAGTATTTT,CASSLTGLAGDLSTDTQYF
TRBV5-6,NA,15,NA,TRBJ2-5,TGTGCCAGCAGCTTGGCCCTTGGGGCACAAGAGACCCAGTACTTC,CASSLALGAQETQYF
TRBV7-8,NA,14,NA,TRBJ1-5,TGTGCCAGCAGCTTAGCGTCCTACAATCAGCCCCAGCATTTT,CASSLASYNQPQHF
TRBV3-1/TRBV3-2,NA,14,NA,TRBJ1-2,TGTGCCAGCAGCCAAGTGGGGGGTCAGCATGGCTACACCTTC,CASSQVGGQHGYTF
TRBV10-2,NA,15,NA,TRBJ1-1,TGCGCCAGCAGTGCGGCCGGGGCAGGGGATTATGAAGCTTTCTTT,CASSAAGAGDYEAFF
TRBV18,TRBD2,16,NA,TRBJ2-1,TGTGCCAGCTCACCTACACTAGCGGGGGGGAACAATGAGCAGTTCTTC,CASSPTLAGGNNEQFF
TRBV15,NA,15,NA,TRBJ2-7,TGTGCCACCAGCGAGGGAGACAGGCAAACCTACGAGCAGTACTTC,CATSEGDRQTYEQYF
TRBV25-1,NA,12,NA,TRBJ2-2,TGTGCCAGCAAAGAGGGGGCCGGGGAGCTGTTTTTT,CASKEGAGELFF
TRBV11-3,NA,16,few,TRBJ2-3,TGTGCCAGCAGAGACACACGGACGGGGGACTTATCTACGCAGTATTTT,CASRDTRTGDLSTQYF
TRBV19,TRBD1,12,NA,TRBJ2-5,TGTGCCAGTAGACAGGGGGCGGAGACCCAGTACTTC,CASRQGAETQYF
TRBV5-6,NA,14,NA,TRBJ1-2,TGTGCCAGCAGCTTCGGACGGGCGGGGGATGGCTACACCTTC,CASSFGRAGDGYTF
TRBV6-5,NA,13,NA,TRBJ1-2,TGTGCCAGTACAAGCGGGGCGAAGGGTGGCTACACCTTC,CASTSGAKGGYTF
TRBV6-5,NA,14,few,TRBJ1-5,TGTGCCAGCAAACTCAGGGGTAGCAATCAGCCCCAGCATTTT,CASKLRGSNQPQHF
TRBV30,NA,16,NA,TRBJ1-2,TGTGCCTGGAGTGAGCCCGGGGGGCAGTCAAACTATGGCTACACCTTC,CAWSEPGGQSNYGYTF
TRBV4-1,TRBD2,16,once,TRBJ2-5,TGCGCCAGCAGCCAAAGACCGAGCGGGGCGGGAGAGACCCAGTACTTC,CASSQRPSGAGETQYF
TRBV6-5,NA,13,NA,TRBJ2-5,TGTGCCAGCGTCCTACCGAATCAAGAGACCCAGTACTTC,CASVLPNQETQYF
TRBV18,NA,11,NA,TRBJ1-1,TGTGCCAGCAGAGAGAACACTGAAGCTTTCTTT,CASRENTEAFF
TRBV7-2,TRBD2,15,NA,TRBJ2-7,TGTGCCAGCAGCTTAGGCAGCGGGGTAACCTACGAGCAGTACTTC,CASSLGSGVTYEQYF